This entry lists 22 T cell receptor beta chains sequenced from one sample in a study of CD8 T cells in Susac syndrome. It was with random hexamers that 0.5 to 1 ug RNA was reverse transcribed. TCRdb reanalysed the immunoSEQ multiplex PCR reads using MiXCR and keeps one entry per CDR3 protein. The table lists approximately 75,000 distinct CDR3 sequences, around 95% of them singletons. The sample was CD8+ T cells from PBMCs. All receptors derive from a human donor in good health.

The V and J genes are TRBV28 and TRBJ2-7; D could derive from TRBD1 or TRBD2 (5 bases each). Germline CDR1 and CDR2: MDHEN and SYDVKM. The V end lost 7 bases, the J end lost 3 bases, and 13 bases lay between the germline ends. The CDR3 contains 13 residues. This CDR3 reads CASTPRGLYEQYF. The CDR3 nucleotides read TGTGCCAGCACCCCGAGGGGTCTCTACGAGCAGTACTTC.

V is TRBV29-1 and J is TRBJ1-1, with D unresolved. V lost 6 bases, J lost 5 bases, and 13 bases lay in between. Germline loops: CDR1 SQVTM, CDR2 ANQGSEA. This CDR3 comprises 12 residues. CDR3 sequence reads: CSVDQMGTEAFF. CDR3 nucleotides: TGCAGCGTCGATCAGATGGGAACTGAAGCTTTCTTT.

The chain employs TRBV23-1 and TRBJ2-5, with D perhaps TRBD1 (6 bases). TRBV23-1 has ORF status, its function being uncertain. V shed 0 bases and J shed 5 bases, with 16 bases lying between them. CDR3 length equals 16 residues. The CDR3: CASSQSRDRTGETQYF. CDR3 DNA: TGCGCCAGCAGTCAATCACGTGACAGGACGGGGGAGACCCAGTACTTC.

The V call is TRBV2, the J call TRBJ1-3; maybe TRBD1 (5 bases). Germline V gene sequence: CDR1 SNHLY, CDR2 FYNNEI. Trimming removed 9 bases at V and 1 base at J, with 7 bases between. The CDR3 totals 12 residues. DNA of the CDR3: TGTGCCAGTGGGGCATCTGGAAACACCATATATTTT. Its protein product is CASGASGNTIYF.

This chain connects TRBV20-1 to TRBJ2-2, with TRBD2 as a possible D gene (5 bases). Germline CDR1 reads DFQATT; CDR2 reads SNEGSKA (reference sequence). With 6 bases removed from V and 3 bases from J, the gap between germline ends came to 14 bases. The CDR3 length is 14 residues. The CDR3 loop is CSAVERTYTGELFF. The CDR3, as DNA: TGCAGTGCCGTGGAGCGGACCTACACCGGGGAGCTGTTTTTT.

The table lists this clonotype with a count of one. The genes are TRBV27 and TRBJ2-7; TRBD2 matches at 7 bases. This CDR3 region has 15 residues. The V gene end was trimmed by 5 bases and the J gene end by 2 bases; junction bases not matched to a gene: 9. Germline values: CDR1 MNHEY, CDR2 SMNVEV (reference sequence). This CDR3 is CASSAGGRAAYEQYF. DNA of the CDR3: TGTGCCAGCAGTGCCGGGGGGAGGGCCGCCTACGAGCAGTACTTC.

The V gene is TRBV6-6, the J gene TRBJ2-1; tentatively, D is TRBD2 (6 bases). This CDR3 region has 13 residues. The germline gives CDR1 MNHNY, CDR2 SVGAGI (reference sequence). V was clipped by 7 bases and J by 4 bases, with 11 bases between them. CDR3: CASMAGIYNEQFF. DNA for the CDR3: TGTGCCAGCATGGCGGGGATATACAATGAGCAGTTCTTC.

The gene calls are TRBV4-2 and TRBJ1-5, with TRBD1 identical over 9 bases. J lost 7 bases, V lost 1 base, and 5 bases had no gene match. CDR1 and CDR2 (germline): LGHNA, YNFKEQ. The CDR3 runs to 15 residues. The CDR3, as DNA: TGTGCCAGCAGCCAAGTGGACAGGGGAGGACAGCCCCAGCATTTT. It is translated as CASSQVDRGGQPQHF.

The V call is TRBV5-6, the J call TRBJ2-1; tentatively, D is TRBD2 (5 bases). The CDR3 runs 19 residues. V was cut by 6 bases and J by 4 bases, with 29 bases left in between. Germline V lookup: CDR1 SGHDT, CDR2 YYEEEE. CDR3 residues: CASTWESVDVGKEYNEQFF. The DNA for the CDR3 is TGTGCCAGCACCTGGGAGTCTGTTGATGTTGGAAAAGAGTACAATGAGCAGTTCTTC.

V usage is TRBV4-2 and J usage is TRBJ2-1; TRBD1 might be the D (5 bases). CDR3 length equals 13 residues. Germline CDR1 is LGHNA and CDR2 is YNFKEQ. V was trimmed by 3 bases and J by 4 bases, leaving 7 bases between them. The CDR3 loop is CASSQDIYNEQFF. In DNA form, the CDR3 reads TGTGCCAGCAGCCAGGACATATACAATGAGCAGTTCTTC.

The chain recombines TRBV30 with TRBJ1-5, with D tentatively TRBD1 (5 bases). The CDR3 has 14 residues. Looked up from germline, CDR1 is GTSNPN and CDR2 is SVGIG (reference sequence). Trimming took 0 bases from V and 7 from J, leaving 13 bases between them. For the CDR3, the DNA is TGTGCCTGGAGTGTCGGCAGGGTTTCACAGCCCCAGCATTTT. Its translation is CAWSVGRVSQPQHF.

This clonotype was counted once. V gene TRBV27 combines with J gene TRBJ2-7; unclear D gene. Trimming shortened V by 8 bases and J by 4 bases, and 9 bases separated the two germline ends. Germline V gives CDR1 MNHEY, CDR2 SMNVEV (reference sequence). The CDR3 sequence is 11 residues long. The CDR3 reads CASQGNYEQYF. The CDR3 nucleotides are TGTGCCAGCCAAGGGAATTACGAGCAGTACTTC.

This clonotype was observed a handful of times. V is TRBV7-6 and J is TRBJ2-7; the D gene is possibly TRBD1 (6 bases). Per germline, CDR1 SGHVS and CDR2 FNYEAQ. Trimming left V 4 bases short and J 4 bases short, with 8 bases between. This CDR3 contains 12 residues. The CDR3, as DNA: TGTGCCAGCAGCTCCAGGGGTTACGAGCAGTACTTC. It is translated as CASSSRGYEQYF.

This clonotype was counted a single time. The chain uses TRBV29-1 and TRBJ2-3, with 8 bases identical to TRBD2. Germline CDR1 and CDR2: SQVTM and ANQGSEA. CDR3 length equals 15 residues. V trimming: 3 bases; J trimming: 5 bases; junction bases outside the gene matches: 10. As DNA, the CDR3 is TGCAGCGTTGAGGTTCCGGGGGGGCCGGTAGATACGCAGTATTTT. This translates into CSVEVPGGPVDTQYF.

This rearrangement joins TRBV27 to TRBJ2-7; D may be TRBD1 or TRBD2 (5 bases each). The CDR3 contains 13 residues. V dropped 5 bases and J dropped 4 bases, with 12 bases sitting between them. From germline, CDR1 is MNHEY and CDR2 SMNVEV (reference sequence). DNA of the CDR3: TGTGCCAGCAGTGCCGGGACCCCGTACGAGCAGTACTTC. As protein: CASSAGTPYEQYF.

The rearrangement links TRBV12-3 or TRBV12-4 to TRBJ2-1; 8 bases line up with TRBD1. This CDR3 has 16 residues. The junction had 6 bases not matched to a gene; V was cut back by 3 bases and J by 2 bases. The CDR3 nucleotides are TGTGCCAGCAGTTTTTTCGACAGGGGTGCCTACAATGAGCAGTTCTTC. Translation: CASSFFDRGAYNEQFF.

The chain uses TRBV30 and TRBJ2-2, with unresolved D. The germline V and J ends were trimmed by 4 bases and 3 bases, with 6 bases remaining between them. In germline, CDR1 is GTSNPN, CDR2 SVGIG (reference sequence). CDR3 length: 12 residues. The CDR3 protein is CAWIRDTGELFF. The DNA for the CDR3 is TGTGCCTGGATCCGGGACACCGGGGAGCTGTTTTTT.

The genes are TRBV6-5 and TRBJ2-5; the D is unclear. This CDR3 spans 14 amino acids. Trimming removed 1 base from V and 3 bases from J, with 9 bases in between. Germline assignment: CDR1 MNHEY and CDR2 SVGAGI. The CDR3 bases are TGTGCCAGCAGTTACTGGCAGTCTGAAGAGACCCAGTACTTC. Translating it yields CASSYWQSEETQYF.

The chain links TRBV3-1 to TRBJ1-1, with 8 bases that match TRBD1. The trim removed 3 bases at V and 1 base at J, leaving 4 bases unmatched. Germline V gives CDR1 LGHDT, CDR2 YNNKEL (reference sequence). This CDR3 spans 15 amino acids. CDR3 region: CASSQRQGRNTEAFF. DNA for the CDR3: TGTGCCAGCAGCCAGAGACAGGGGAGGAACACTGAAGCTTTCTTT.

The genes are TRBV28 and TRBJ1-2; TRBD1 is a possible D gene (5 bases). V lost 7 bases and J 4 bases, leaving 19 bases between the germline ends. Germline V gene lookup returns CDR1 MDHEN and CDR2 SYDVKM. The CDR3 is made up of 15 amino acids. The CDR3 DNA is TGTGCCAGCACTTTGGACACGGGCGGGGTCTATGGCTACACCTTC. Translating gives CASTLDTGGVYGYTF.

The gene calls are TRBV19 and TRBJ2-1; no clear D. CDR3 length equals 12 residues. V was cut by 3 bases and J by 6 bases, with 6 bases left in between. Per germline, CDR1 LNHDA and CDR2 SQIVND (reference sequence). In nucleotides, the CDR3 is TGTGCCAGTAGTATGGCTACCAATGAGCAGTTCTTC. Translated: CASSMATNEQFF.

This clonotype was recorded once. V gene TRBV11-2 combines with J gene TRBJ2-7; TRBD2 matches 12 bases. The V and J ends lost 3 bases and 0 bases, in that order; junction bases with no gene match: 3. Looked up from germline, CDR1 is SGHAT and CDR2 is FQNNGV. This CDR3 contains 16 residues. The CDR3 loop reads CASSFLTSGSSYEQYF. The CDR3 DNA follows: TGTGCCAGCAGCTTTCTGACTAGCGGGAGCTCCTACGAGCAGTACTTC.